A selection of T cell receptor beta chains follows, all from one sample in a study of shared clonotypes between healthy human individuals. This table comes from immunoSEQ multiplex PCR, and its TCRdb copy is limited to in-frame clones, with some not included. The sample yields about 2.2 million clones, around 93% seen once. Sequencing input: naive CD8+ T cells from PBMCs. The source is a man younger than 30 in good health. Some clones in this sample may be carry-over from other donors' samples. Both conserved end residues are part of each CDR3. The order of the fields is D gene, V gene, clone size, J gene, CDR3 DNA, CDR3 protein. The D gene is left open where the match is weak. Expanded clones are given a class, and other clones once, few, many or no size at all.

d_gene: -; v_gene: TRBV27; abundance: -; j_gene: TRBJ2-5; CDR3nt: TGTGCCAGCGGGCTCGGGACTCCCAAGTACTTC; CDR3aa: CASGLGTPKYF
d_gene: -; v_gene: TRBV4-3; abundance: -; j_gene: TRBJ2-1; CDR3nt: TGCGCCAGCAGCCAAGATCTCCCCTCGTCTAGGAATGAGCAGTTCTTC; CDR3aa: CASSQDLPSSRNEQFF
d_gene: TRBD2; v_gene: TRBV9; abundance: -; j_gene: TRBJ2-1; CDR3nt: TGTGCCAGCAGCGACGGACTAGGGGACAATGAGCAGTTCTTC; CDR3aa: CASSDGLGDNEQFF
d_gene: TRBD1; v_gene: TRBV6-5; abundance: -; j_gene: TRBJ1-5; CDR3nt: TGTGCCAGCAGTTACGGACAGGGGGGTCAGCCCCAGCATTTT; CDR3aa: CASSYGQGGQPQHF
d_gene: -; v_gene: TRBV28; abundance: once; j_gene: TRBJ2-7; CDR3nt: TGTGCCAGCAGTTTCTTTGGGGGCAGGGAAAGCGAGCAGTACTTC; CDR3aa: CASSFFGGRESEQYF
d_gene: TRBD2; v_gene: TRBV7-9; abundance: -; j_gene: TRBJ2-3; CDR3nt: TGTGCCAGCAGCTCCACGAGACTAGCGTTCCCAGATACGCAGTATTTT; CDR3aa: CASSSTRLAFPDTQYF
d_gene: TRBD2; v_gene: TRBV11-3; abundance: -; j_gene: TRBJ2-2; CDR3nt: TGTGCCAGCAGCCCCCGGGGAGCGGGAGCGAACACCGGGGAGCTGTTTTTT; CDR3aa: CASSPRGAGANTGELFF
d_gene: -; v_gene: TRBV29-1; abundance: -; j_gene: TRBJ1-1; CDR3nt: TGCAGTGCCCACATGGGTGGCACTGAAGCTTTCTTT; CDR3aa: CSAHMGGTEAFF
d_gene: TRBD2; v_gene: TRBV6-1; abundance: -; j_gene: TRBJ2-5; CDR3nt: TGTGCCAGCAGTGGTCGACTAGCGGGAAGTAAGACCCAGTACTTC; CDR3aa: CASSGRLAGSKTQYF
d_gene: TRBD2; v_gene: TRBV7-2; abundance: -; j_gene: TRBJ2-1; CDR3nt: TGTGCCAGCAGCTTAGGAGCGGGGCTTACCTACAATGAGCAGTTCTTC; CDR3aa: CASSLGAGLTYNEQFF
d_gene: -; v_gene: TRBV15; abundance: -; j_gene: TRBJ2-1; CDR3nt: TGTGCCACCAGCAGAGATGGCCAACGTGAGCAGTTCTTC; CDR3aa: CATSRDGQREQFF
d_gene: TRBD2; v_gene: TRBV10-3; abundance: -; j_gene: TRBJ2-2; CDR3nt: TGTGCCATCAGTGGACTAGCGATGAACACCGGGGAGCTGTTTTTT; CDR3aa: CAISGLAMNTGELFF
d_gene: TRBD1; v_gene: TRBV6-5; abundance: -; j_gene: TRBJ1-1; CDR3nt: TGTGCCAGCAGTTACGAGGGGGCCACTGAAGCTTTCTTT; CDR3aa: CASSYEGATEAFF
d_gene: -; v_gene: TRBV5-6; abundance: -; j_gene: TRBJ2-1; CDR3nt: TGTGCCAGCCGGCGGGGTTACAATGAGCAGTTCTTC; CDR3aa: CASRRGYNEQFF
d_gene: TRBD1; v_gene: TRBV5-1; abundance: once; j_gene: TRBJ2-5; CDR3nt: TGCGCCAGCAGCGGGACAGGGTTCGAGACCCAGTACTTC; CDR3aa: CASSGTGFETQYF
d_gene: -; v_gene: TRBV11-2; abundance: -; j_gene: TRBJ2-4; CDR3nt: TGTGCCAGCAGCTTCGTCGTCGGACGGGATCAGTACTTC; CDR3aa: CASSFVVGRDQYF
d_gene: -; v_gene: TRBV5-3; abundance: -; j_gene: TRBJ2-4; CDR3nt: TGTGCCAGAAGCCCGGGGCCCAAGGTGATTCTAGCCAAAAACATTCAGTACTTC; CDR3aa: CARSPGPKVILAKNIQYF
d_gene: TRBD2; v_gene: TRBV19; abundance: -; j_gene: TRBJ2-7; CDR3nt: TGTGCCAGTCGGGAGACTAGCGGGACTTACGAGCAGTACTTC; CDR3aa: CASRETSGTYEQYF
d_gene: -; v_gene: TRBV21-1; abundance: -; j_gene: TRBJ1-4; CDR3nt: TGTGCCAGCAGCAGCGAATCGACAGGGGTGGAAAAACTGTTTTTT; CDR3aa: CASSSESTGVEKLFF
d_gene: TRBD2; v_gene: TRBV5-6; abundance: -; j_gene: TRBJ2-7; CDR3nt: TGTGCCAGCAGCTTGGGGTTGGGCGGGAGTTCCTACGAGCAGTACTTC; CDR3aa: CASSLGLGGSSYEQYF
d_gene: -; v_gene: TRBV9; abundance: -; j_gene: TRBJ2-7; CDR3nt: TGTGCCAGCAGCGGCAGGGGCGAATACGAGCAGTACTTC; CDR3aa: CASSGRGEYEQYF
d_gene: -; v_gene: TRBV13; abundance: -; j_gene: TRBJ2-7; CDR3nt: TGTGCCAGCAGCACAACGAGGGATTCATCCTACGAGCAGTACTTC; CDR3aa: CASSTTRDSSYEQYF
d_gene: -; v_gene: TRBV4-1; abundance: -; j_gene: TRBJ2-7; CDR3nt: TGCGCCAGCAGCCCGCTTCGGGAGAAAGGGGGCTACGAGCAGTACTTC; CDR3aa: CASSPLREKGGYEQYF
d_gene: TRBD2; v_gene: TRBV28; abundance: -; j_gene: TRBJ2-5; CDR3nt: TGTGCCAGCAGTTCCCCCTGGGGGGAGGGGGAGACCCAGTACTTC; CDR3aa: CASSSPWGEGETQYF
d_gene: TRBD1; v_gene: TRBV19; abundance: few; j_gene: TRBJ2-2; CDR3nt: TGTGCCAGTAGTATAGGGGACAGGGAGGCCGGGGAGCTGTTTTTT; CDR3aa: CASSIGDREAGELFF
d_gene: TRBD1; v_gene: TRBV6-6; abundance: -; j_gene: TRBJ2-2; CDR3nt: TGTGCCAGCAGTTACTTTCAGGGGGCAAACACCGGGGAGCTGTTTTTT; CDR3aa: CASSYFQGANTGELFF
d_gene: TRBD2; v_gene: TRBV27; abundance: -; j_gene: TRBJ2-3; CDR3nt: TGTGCCAGCAGTTTATTCGGCCTAGCGGGAGTGAAATGGACAGATACGCAGTATTTT; CDR3aa: CASSLFGLAGVKWTDTQYF
d_gene: -; v_gene: TRBV19; abundance: -; j_gene: TRBJ1-3; CDR3nt: TGTGCCAGTAGTATCGACCCCTCTGGAAACACCATATATTTT; CDR3aa: CASSIDPSGNTIYF
d_gene: TRBD1; v_gene: TRBV27; abundance: -; j_gene: TRBJ1-1; CDR3nt: TGTGCCATCTATCCGGGACAGGGCCCGAACACTGAAGCTTTCTTT; CDR3aa: CAIYPGQGPNTEAFF
d_gene: TRBD2; v_gene: TRBV9; abundance: -; j_gene: TRBJ2-3; CDR3nt: TGTGCCAGCAGTGCCGATCTAGCGGGAGCAACAGATACGCAGTATTTT; CDR3aa: CASSADLAGATDTQYF
d_gene: TRBD1; v_gene: TRBV30; abundance: -; j_gene: TRBJ2-7; CDR3nt: TGTGCCTGGACTGCAGGGGGCCCGGGCGAGCAGTACTTC; CDR3aa: CAWTAGGPGEQYF
d_gene: TRBD2; v_gene: TRBV28; abundance: once; j_gene: TRBJ2-1; CDR3nt: TGTGCCAGCAGTCCGAGACTAGCGGGGCCATACAATGAGCAGTTCTTC; CDR3aa: CASSPRLAGPYNEQFF
d_gene: -; v_gene: TRBV29-1; abundance: -; j_gene: TRBJ2-1; CDR3nt: TGCAGCGTGTACCCGGGACGTCAGGCGACGCAGTTCTTC; CDR3aa: CSVYPGRQATQFF